These T cell receptor beta chains were read from a single sample in a study of early T cells in non-severe SARS-CoV-2 infection. TCRdb re-derived calls from the 5' RACE reads in MiXCR, one entry per CDR3 protein. The top ten hold more than 3% of the sample, which has some 60,000 distinct CDR3 sequences, roughly 8.4% seen once. The sample consisted of whole blood. Receptor source: an adult who was a healthcare worker with PCR-confirmed SARS-CoV-2 infection or an uninfected control (not recorded which). The CDR3 runs from the conserved cysteine through the conserved F or W. The D gene is left open where the match is weak. Part of the rows lack a size; the others show once, few, many or a class for expanded clones.

16	TRBJ2-7	few	NA	TRBV7-9	CASSLGIRVLSYEQYF	TGTGCCAGCAGCTTAGGGATCCGGGTCCTTTCCTACGAGCAGTACTTC
15	TRBJ2-1	NA	TRBD1	TRBV29-1	CSVGSSDRAYNELFF	TGCAGCGTTGGGTCGTCGGACAGGGCTTACAATGAGCTGTTCTTC
20	TRBJ2-2	NA	TRBD2	TRBV9	CASSTHAGTSGLPDTGELFF	TGTGCCAGCAGCACGCACGCCGGGACTAGCGGCCTACCCGACACCGGGGAGCTGTTTTTT
16	TRBJ2-1	few	NA	TRBV20-1	CSAREGTEIAYNEQFF	TGCAGTGCTAGAGAGGGAACAGAAATTGCCTACAATGAGCAGTTCTTC
15	TRBJ1-3	few	NA	TRBV7-3	CASSSDSYSGNTIYF	TGTGCCAGCAGCTCGGACAGCTACTCTGGAAACACCATATATTTT
15	TRBJ2-3	NA	TRBD2	TRBV5-4	CASNSAGGNSDTQYF	TGTGCCAGCAACTCGGCGGGAGGTAACTCAGATACGCAGTATTTT
16	TRBJ2-1	few	TRBD1	TRBV5-1	CASSPRKGQGVNEQFF	TGCGCCAGCAGCCCCCGAAAAGGACAGGGGGTCAATGAGCAGTTCTTC
16	TRBJ2-1	NA	TRBD2	TRBV28	CASSLVAGGWGNEQFF	TGTGCCAGCAGTTTGGTTGCGGGAGGGTGGGGTAATGAGCAGTTCTTC
17	TRBJ1-3	many	NA	TRBV18	CASSPSEGARSGNTIYF	TGTGCCAGCTCACCCTCCGAAGGCGCCCGCTCTGGAAACACCATATATTTT
17	TRBJ2-2	NA	TRBD2	TRBV19	CASSATGTSDLTGELFF	TGTGCCAGTAGTGCCACCGGGACTAGCGACCTCACCGGGGAGCTGTTTTTT
14	TRBJ2-1	few	NA	TRBV7-2	CASSTRDRYNEQFF	TGTGCCAGCAGCACTCGGGACCGCTACAATGAGCAGTTCTTC
14	TRBJ2-3	many	NA	TRBV7-9	CASSLGQPTDTQYF	TGTGCCAGCAGCTTAGGTCAGCCAACAGATACGCAGTATTTT
15	TRBJ2-7	NA	NA	TRBV11-2	CASSLARDTSYEQYF	TGTGCCAGCAGCTTAGCACGGGACACATCCTACGAGCAGTACTTC
15	TRBJ2-5	many	TRBD2	TRBV9	CASSAQTSGKETQYF	TGTGCCAGCAGCGCCCAGACTAGCGGGAAAGAGACCCAGTACTTC
15	TRBJ2-1	many	NA	TRBV5-8	CASSPWGSSYNEQFF	TGTGCCAGCAGCCCGTGGGGGAGCTCCTACAATGAGCAGTTCTTC
15	TRBJ2-7	few	TRBD2	TRBV6-6	CASSHSGSGVYEQYF	TGTGCCAGCAGCCATAGCGGGAGTGGGGTCTACGAGCAGTACTTC
14	TRBJ2-7	NA	NA	TRBV20-1	CSALRQPTMREQYF	TGCAGTGCTTTAAGACAGCCCACGATGAGGGAGCAGTACTTC
15	TRBJ2-7	few	TRBD2	TRBV20-1	CSARDNLAVTYEQYF	TGCAGTGCTAGAGATAACCTAGCGGTAACATACGAGCAGTACTTC
13	TRBJ2-7	few	NA	TRBV10-1	CASSAGTPSEQYF	TGCGCCAGCAGCGCCGGGACCCCAAGTGAGCAGTACTTC
14	TRBJ2-7	NA	NA	TRBV19	CASSGAGSIYEQYF	TGTGCCAGTAGTGGAGCAGGGAGTATCTACGAGCAGTACTTC
13	TRBJ1-4	few	TRBD1	TRBV29-1	CSVAGQGGEKLFF	TGCAGCGTTGCGGGACAGGGTGGGGAAAAACTGTTTTTT
16	TRBJ2-2	many	NA	TRBV5-6	CASSLRQGTYTGELFF	TGTGCCAGCAGCTTGAGGCAGGGGACCTACACCGGGGAGCTGTTTTTT
14	TRBJ2-2	many	TRBD2	TRBV27	CASSLTSGSRELFF	TGTGCCAGCAGTTTAACTAGCGGGAGCAGGGAGCTGTTTTTT
14	TRBJ2-7	NA	NA	TRBV7-9	CASSLDGNSYEQYF	TGTGCCAGCAGCCTTGACGGGAACTCCTACGAGCAGTACTTC
15	TRBJ1-1	many	TRBD1	TRBV3-1	CASSQVGRGKTEAFF	TGTGCCAGCAGCCAAGTGGGCAGGGGGAAGACTGAAGCTTTCTTT
15	TRBJ1-5	many	NA	TRBV19	CASSLVGPSNQPQHF	TGTGCCAGTAGCCTCGTGGGTCCTAGCAATCAGCCCCAGCATTTT
14	TRBJ1-5	few	NA	TRBV18	CASSIGQTNQPQHF	TGTGCCAGCTCAATCGGACAGACCAATCAGCCCCAGCATTTT
17	TRBJ2-3	NA	TRBD2	TRBV24-1	CATSDFSVSGRADTQYF	TGTGCCACCAGTGATTTTAGTGTCAGCGGGAGGGCAGATACGCAGTATTTT
16	TRBJ1-2	many	TRBD1	TRBV7-8	CASSLSPTGVDLGYTF	TGTGCCAGCAGCTTATCTCCCACAGGGGTTGATTTGGGCTACACCTTC
14	TRBJ2-7	few	TRBD2	TRBV7-2	CASSPTGLAGEQYF	TGTGCCAGCAGCCCGACCGGACTAGCGGGAGAGCAGTACTTC
14	TRBJ2-3	NA	NA	TRBV12-3/TRBV12-4	CASTWGLSTDTQYF	TGTGCCAGCACCTGGGGCCTAAGCACAGATACGCAGTATTTT
17	TRBJ2-3	few	TRBD2	TRBV27	CASSLSLAGASTDTQYF	TGTGCCAGCAGTTTATCTCTAGCGGGAGCTAGCACAGATACGCAGTATTTT
17	TRBJ2-4	NA	NA	TRBV7-9	CASSSAAGELAKNIQYF	TGTGCCAGCAGCTCAGCCGCAGGGGAGTTAGCCAAAAACATTCAGTACTTC
15	TRBJ1-6	few	NA	TRBV19	CAINPGPFYNSPLHF	TGTGCCATCAATCCGGGTCCTTTTTATAATTCACCCCTCCACTTT
14	TRBJ1-2	few	TRBD1	TRBV14	CASSYGQGRDGYTF	TGTGCCAGCAGCTACGGACAGGGGAGGGATGGCTACACCTTC
20	TRBJ2-1	NA	TRBD2	TRBV11-3	CASSLTIPGLARPSYNEQFF	TGTGCCAGCAGCCTAACCATTCCGGGACTAGCGCGCCCCTCCTACAATGAGCAGTTCTTC
14	TRBJ2-2	many	TRBD2	TRBV6-1	CASRLAGVGGELFF	TGTGCCAGCAGACTAGCGGGAGTTGGCGGGGAGCTGTTTTTT
16	TRBJ2-1	many	TRBD2	TRBV28	CASSVTGTSGDNEQFF	TGTGCCAGCAGCGTTACCGGGACTAGCGGAGACAATGAGCAGTTCTTC
13	TRBJ2-1	NA	NA	TRBV29-1	CSVLGNSYNEQFF	TGCAGCGTCCTGGGTAACTCCTACAATGAGCAGTTCTTC
11	TRBJ2-1	NA	TRBD2	TRBV10-3	CAIGGGNEQFF	TGTGCCATCGGGGGGGGCAATGAGCAGTTCTTC
13	TRBJ1-6	NA	NA	TRBV29-1	CSSWNRNLSPLHF	TGCAGCTCTTGGAACAGGAATCTTTCACCCCTCCACTTT
15	TRBJ2-7	few	TRBD2	TRBV12-3/TRBV12-4	CASSLYRGETYEQYF	TGTGCCAGCAGTTTATACCGGGGGGAGACCTACGAGCAGTACTTC
16	TRBJ2-5	many	NA	TRBV25-1	CASSESPTGIQETQYF	TGTGCCAGCAGTGAATCCCCGACAGGCATTCAAGAGACCCAGTACTTC
13	TRBJ2-5	many	NA	TRBV5-1	CASSLVLGETQYF	TGCGCCAGCAGCTTGGTCCTGGGGGAGACCCAGTACTTC
11	TRBJ1-5	NA	NA	TRBV28	CASSSGQPQHF	TGTGCCAGCAGTTCGGGTCAGCCCCAGCATTTT
17	TRBJ2-5	NA	NA	TRBV9	CASSVGGGDPRGETQYF	TGTGCCAGCAGCGTTGGGGGTGGCGACCCCAGAGGAGAGACCCAGTACTTC
16	TRBJ1-5	many	NA	TRBV20-1	CSARDRRLHSNQPQHF	TGCAGTGCTAGAGATCGCCGACTTCATAGCAATCAGCCCCAGCATTTT
15	TRBJ2-1	NA	NA	TRBV5-1	CASSLLTSSYNEQFF	TGCGCCAGCAGCTTGCTCACCAGCTCCTACAATGAGCAGTTCTTC